The 8 T cell receptor beta chains below come from one sample, sequenced in a study of blood T cell repertoires in COVID-19. TCRdb's copy holds only in-frame clones and misses some; the assay was immunoSEQ multiplex PCR. The sample holds 250,000 or so clones, around 84% seen once. The sample comprised peripheral blood. The receptor source for this set is a man aged 55 to 70 with acute or convalescent COVID-19.

V usage is TRBV5-4 and J usage is TRBJ1-1; the match to TRBD1 covers 8 bases. J gave up 5 bases and V 2 bases, and 8 bases lay outside the gene matches. The germline CDR1 and CDR2 sequences are SGHNT and YYREEE (reference sequence). This CDR3 is 15 amino acids long. The CDR3 here is CASSLPGGLGTEAFF. The DNA for the CDR3 is TGTGCCAGCAGCTTACCAGGGGGCTTGGGGACTGAAGCTTTCTTT.

This sequence joins TRBV7-2 and TRBJ2-5, with D maybe TRBD1 (8 bases). The CDR3 sequence is 14 residues long. Germline CDR1 and CDR2: SGHTA and FQGNSA. With 5 bases removed from V and 5 bases from J, the gap between germline ends came to 15 bases. CDR3 region: CASSQDRGGETQYF. CDR3 nucleotide sequence: TGTGCCAGCAGCCAAGACAGGGGAGGGGAGACCCAGTACTTC. The variable domain in full, completed from reference TRBV7-2 and TRBJ2-5, reads GAGVSQSPSNKVTEKGKDVELRCDPISGHTALYWYRQSLGQGLEFLIYFQGNSAPDKSGLPSDRFSAERTGGSVSTLTIQRTQQEDSAVYLCASSQDRGGETQYFGPGTRLLVL.

This clone was counted only a few times. The V call is TRBV30, the J call TRBJ1-1, with a weak D call TRBD1 (6 bases). Trimming removed 1 base from V and 4 bases from J, with 16 bases in between. CDR3 length: 15 amino acids. Germline V gene sequence: CDR1 GTSNPN, CDR2 SVGIG (reference sequence). The CDR3 nucleotides are TGTGCCTGGAGTGGCCCGGGGGGGGCGCGCACTGAAGCTTTCTTT. This codes for CAWSGPGGARTEAFF.

The V and J genes are TRBV7-8 and TRBJ2-2, with TRBD2 identical over 8 bases. Germline trimming cut 5 bases from V and 6 bases from J; bases unmatched to any gene: 8. CDR1 is SGHVS and CDR2 is FQNEAQ in the germline V gene. The CDR3 is 15 amino acids. CDR3 in DNA: TGTGCCAGCAGCCCGGCGGGAGCGGGGGCCGGGGAGCTGTTTTTT. Translating it yields CASSPAGAGAGELFF.

The chain recombines TRBV7-9 with TRBJ2-2, with D possibly matching TRBD2 (6 bases). CDR1 SEHNR and CDR2 FQNEAQ come from the germline V gene (reference sequence). Trimming shortened V by 0 bases and J by 0 bases, and 14 bases separated the two germline ends. The CDR3 spans 18 residues. The CDR3 bases are TGTGCCAGCAGCTTAGCGCTCGGGGGATTCGCGAACACCGGGGAGCTGTTTTTT. It codes for CASSLALGGFANTGELFF. Full variable domain (outside the CDR3, taken from reference TRBV7-9 and TRBJ2-2): DTGVSQNPRHKITKRGQNVTFRCDPISEHNRLYWYRQTLGQGPEFLTYFQNEAQLEKSRLLSDRFSAERPKGSFSTLEIQRTEQGDSAMYLCASSLALGGFANTGELFFGEGSRLTVL.

The chain combines TRBV6-2 or TRBV6-3 with TRBJ2-7; D perhaps matches TRBD2 (7 bases). The V and J ends lost 6 bases and 4 bases respectively, with 19 bases between them. This CDR3 is 15 amino acids long. Germline CDR1 is MNHEY and CDR2 is SVGEGT. The CDR3: CASSPLPEGGYEQYF. The CDR3 DNA is TGTGCCAGCAGCCCTCTCCCTGAGGGGGGGTACGAGCAGTACTTC.

The chain has TRBV6-6 and TRBJ1-2, with 11 bases lining up with TRBD1. The CDR3 is 15 residues long. Per the germline V gene, CDR1 is MNHNY and CDR2 is SVGAGI (reference sequence). V lost 0 bases to trimming and J lost 4 bases; unmatched junction nucleotides: 1. The CDR3 protein is CASSYSDRGLYGYTF. The CDR3 DNA reads as TGTGCCAGCAGTTACTCGGACAGGGGGCTCTATGGCTACACCTTC.

V gene TRBV18 combines with J gene TRBJ2-2, with TRBD2 identical over 7 bases. Germline CDR1 and CDR2: KGHSH and LQKENI. V dropped 0 bases and J dropped 0; count of bases not matched to a gene: 1. The CDR3 contains 16 residues. The CDR3: CASSPPAGSNTGELFF. In nucleotides, the CDR3 is TGTGCCAGCTCACCACCAGCGGGGTCGAACACCGGGGAGCTGTTTTTT.